This T cell receptor beta chain derives from a study of post-analysis software for immune sequencing data. Notes on the study in general: The five TRBV segments detected at higher frequency in patients than in controls included TRBV5-6, TRBV5-1 and TRBV20-1.

The V and J ends lost 5 bases and 5 bases respectively, with 9 bases between them. Germline V gene sequence: CDR1 SGHTA, CDR2 FQGNSA. The CDR3 is 12 residues long. Unique molecular identifiers were present in the TCR beta cDNA libraries. TCRdb called the PCR reads again in MiXCR, with one record for every CDR3 protein. Here the sample spans roughly 570,000 distinct CDR3 sequences, around 31% being singletons. Remarks on this clonotype: Its specificity is unknown.

The sequence derives from a girl aged 2-17 years with multiple sclerosis. The sample consisted of blood. The rearrangement links TRBV7-2 to TRBJ2-5; D may match TRBD1 or TRBD2 (5 bases each). CDR3 nucleotides: TGTGCCAGCAGCGGGGACGGGGAGACCCAGTACTTC. Its translation: CASSGDGETQYF.